The 10 T cell receptor beta chains given below trace back to one sample, sequenced in a study of blood T cell repertoires in COVID-19. The assay was immunoSEQ multiplex PCR, and TCRdb's table has in-frame clones only and misses some. Of more than 120,000 clones listed, more than 70% are singletons. The specimen was peripheral blood. These TCRs come from a human donor in a cohort sampled during active COVID-19.

The rearrangement uses TRBV5-1 and TRBJ2-5, with D maybe TRBD2 (7 bases). Germline CDR1 and CDR2: SGHRS and YFSETQ. This CDR3 is 14 amino acids long. Trimming removed 4 bases at V and 4 bases at J, with 14 bases between. CDR3 bases: TGCGCCAGCAGCGGTTGGGGGGGGCCAGAGACCCAGTACTTC. Its protein is CASSGWGGPETQYF.

V is TRBV7-6 and J is TRBJ2-5; D call uncertain. This CDR3 comprises 12 residues. V dropped 4 bases and J dropped 4 bases, with 7 bases sitting between them. CDR1 is SGHVS and CDR2 is FNYEAQ in the germline V gene. The CDR3 spells CASSYRGETQYF. CDR3 sequence (DNA): TGTGCCAGCAGCTACCGAGGAGAGACCCAGTACTTC.

V usage is TRBV3-1 (or the pseudogene TRBV3-2) and J usage is TRBJ1-5; D is perhaps TRBD1 (5 bases). The germline V gene has CDR1 LGHDT and CDR2 YNNKEL (reference sequence). The V gene lost 4 bases and the J gene lost 0 bases, with 10 bases spanning the gap. CDR3 length equals 15 residues. CDR3 coding DNA: TGTGCCAGCAGCCCGACAGTATATAGCAATCAGCCCCAGCATTTT. Amino acid sequence: CASSPTVYSNQPQHF.

CDR3 sequence (DNA): TGTGCCTGGAACGCTTTGAACAGGCAACAATCGGTGCAGTTCTTC. Translated: CAWNALNRQQSVQFF. The J gene is TRBJ2-1, the V gene TRBV30; a weak D match, TRBD1 (5 bases). The CDR3 extends over 15 amino acids. The germline gives CDR1 GTSNPN, CDR2 SVGIG (reference sequence). The ends were cut back, 4 bases at V and 12 bases at J, with 25 bases in the middle.

The V and J genes are TRBV28 and TRBJ1-3, with TRBD1 as a possible D gene (5 bases). Trimming cost V 4 bases and J 0 bases, with 16 bases left between them. CDR3 length: 17 amino acids. From germline, CDR1 is MDHEN and CDR2 SYDVKM. This CDR3 is CASSSTGGVVSGNTIYF. CDR3 DNA sequence: TGTGCCAGCAGTTCGACCGGGGGGGTCGTCTCTGGAAACACCATATATTTT.

This chain joins TRBV7-2 and TRBJ2-3; D gene ambiguous. The CDR3 length is 14 residues. CDR1 and CDR2 (germline): SGHTA, FQGNSA. V was cut by 2 bases and J by 2 bases, with 8 bases left in between. CDR3 residues: CASSLSVFTDTQYF. CDR3 coding DNA: TGTGCCAGCAGCTTATCGGTGTTCACAGATACGCAGTATTTT.

This clone is a singleton in its sample. The chain combines TRBV3-1 (or the pseudogene TRBV3-2) with TRBJ2-5; D is possibly TRBD2 (6 bases). CDR1 and CDR2 from the germline V gene are LGHDT and YNNKEL (reference sequence). V shed 4 bases and J shed 4 bases, with 13 bases lying between them. The CDR3 has 14 residues. In DNA form, the CDR3 reads TGTGCCAGCAGCCTCCGCGGGGCCCGAGAGACCCAGTACTTC. Translated: CASSLRGARETQYF.

The chain links TRBV7-8 to TRBJ2-3; 15 nucleotides align to TRBD2. The germline CDR1 and CDR2 sequences are SGHVS and FQNEAQ. This CDR3 contains 19 residues. Trimming took 2 bases from V and 2 from J; bases not matched to a gene: 8. CDR3 in amino acids: CASSLRRTSGGAYTDTQYF. CDR3 DNA: TGTGCCAGCAGCTTAAGAAGGACTAGCGGGGGGGCCTACACAGATACGCAGTATTTT.

This chain joins TRBV7-9 and TRBJ1-5, with a tentative D call TRBD1 (6 bases). Per germline, CDR1 SEHNR and CDR2 FQNEAQ (reference sequence). The CDR3 is 15 residues long. V lost 1 base and J lost 8, with 15 bases in between. CDR3 in amino acids: CASSLGSGGAEPQHF. The CDR3 DNA reads as TGTGCCAGCAGCTTAGGGTCGGGGGGGGCAGAGCCCCAGCATTTT.

V and J are TRBV6-5 and TRBJ1-1, with D uncertain. Germline values: CDR1 MNHEY, CDR2 SVGAGI. V lost 3 bases, J lost 1 base, and 12 bases lay in between. The CDR3 extends over 15 amino acids. CDR3 sequence reads: CASSYFIGANTEAFF. Written as DNA, the CDR3 is TGTGCCAGCAGTTATTTTATAGGAGCGAACACTGAAGCTTTCTTT.